Below, one T cell receptor (beta chain) is given with its context. A single record per CDR3 protein comes from TCRdb applying MiXCR to the RT-PCR reads. The sample contains over 150,000 distinct CDR3 sequences, approximately 30% of which appear only once. This sample is part of a study of patients and donors after allogeneic stem cell transplantation. The receptor's source is a human donor who was either an allogeneic HSCT recipient or a stem cell or donor lymphocyte infusion donor (not recorded which). It is not recorded whose cells these are; they may come from a transplant donor. Input material: blood, either unsorted or a sorted T cell fraction (not recorded which).

The chain's CDR3 is CASSYSLAESGELFF. The CDR3 DNA reads as TGCGCCAGCAGCTACTCACTAGCGGAAAGCGGGGAGCTGTTTTTT. The chain recombines TRBV5-1 with TRBJ2-2, with TRBD2 matching 8 bases. Germline V CDR1 and CDR2: SGHRS, YFSETQ. This CDR3 has 15 amino acids. J gave up 7 bases and V 3 bases, and 8 bases lay outside the gene matches.